This TCR beta chain was recorded in a study of T cell responses to AZD1222 COVID-19 vaccine. Data came from immunoSEQ multiplex PCR; TCRdb stores just in-frame clones and leaves some out. The sample holds 70,000 to 100,000 clones, roughly nine tenths seen once. Study-wide findings and caveats: CD4 TCRs covered the whole spike, strongest at regions 160-218 and 743-854. Two doses of AZD1222 preceded a rise in Spike-specific TCR breadth and depth.

The V and J ends lost 3 bases and 2 bases respectively, with 13 bases between them. CDR3 size: 16 residues. Germline V gene data show CDR1 as SGHTA and CDR2 as FQGTGA. A remark on this clone: Its antigen remains unknown.

Both about-4-week and about-12-week second-dose recipients were combined. This rearrangement joins TRBV7-3 to TRBJ2-2; D not resolved. The sample in question was peripheral blood, obtained 28 days after the second AZD1222 dose. This TCR derives from an adult who received the AZD1222 COVID-19 vaccine. The CDR3 bases are TGTGCCAGCAGCTTGTTTGGGCCCCCCAACACCGGGGAGCTGTTTTTT. Translation: CASSLFGPPNTGELFF. The full variable domain, completed using reference TRBV7-3 and TRBJ2-2, is GAGVSQTPSNKVTEKGKYVELRCDPISGHTALYWYRQSLGQGPEFLIYFQGTGAADDSGLPNDRFFAVRPEGSVSTLKIQRTERGDSAVYLCASSLFGPPNTGELFFGEGSRLTVL.